This is a list of T cell receptor beta chains from one sample in a study of T cells in Graves' hyperthyroidism and ophthalmopathy. TCRdb used MiXCR to reprocess the multiplex PCR reads, holding one entry per CDR3 protein. The sample has 300,000 to 500,000 distinct CDR3 sequences; over 11% are singletons. Sequencing used blood. These receptors originate from a man over 45 with Graves' ophthalmopathy. CDR3s leave out the opening cysteine and the closing phenylalanine or tryptophan. The order of the fields is J gene, CDR3 length, V gene, CDR3 protein.

J gene: TRBJ2-1
CDR3 length: 14
V gene: TRBV9
CDR3 protein: ASSVGGGSRYNEQF

J gene: TRBJ1-5
CDR3 length: 12
V gene: TRBV5-1
CDR3 protein: ASSQTGSDQPQH

J gene: TRBJ2-3
CDR3 length: 14
V gene: TRBV12-3/TRBV12-4
CDR3 protein: ASSLEGVGSTDTQY

J gene: TRBJ2-7
CDR3 length: 13
V gene: TRBV6-1
CDR3 protein: ASSIASGTTYEQY

J gene: TRBJ2-1
CDR3 length: 11
V gene: TRBV24-1
CDR3 protein: ATSDAGLNEQF

J gene: TRBJ2-5
CDR3 length: 13
V gene: TRBV20-1
CDR3 protein: SARDFRTGKETQY

J gene: TRBJ1-3
CDR3 length: 15
V gene: TRBV15
CDR3 protein: ATSRDGRTSSGNTIY

J gene: TRBJ2-7
CDR3 length: 12
V gene: TRBV30
CDR3 protein: ARRGQGNPYEQY

J gene: TRBJ2-1
CDR3 length: 12
V gene: TRBV12-3/TRBV12-4
CDR3 protein: ASSLADTVNEQF

J gene: TRBJ1-2
CDR3 length: 15
V gene: TRBV5-1
CDR3 protein: ASSLGDRLTLQYGYT

J gene: TRBJ2-1
CDR3 length: 16
V gene: TRBV29-1
CDR3 protein: SAIAGTSGRAHPGEQF

J gene: TRBJ1-4
CDR3 length: 13
V gene: TRBV11-2
CDR3 protein: ASSLEGRSNEKLF

J gene: TRBJ2-7
CDR3 length: 11
V gene: TRBV11-2
CDR3 protein: ASSPGFSYEQY

J gene: TRBJ1-6
CDR3 length: 13
V gene: TRBV19
CDR3 protein: ATRTGGIDNSPLH

J gene: TRBJ2-2
CDR3 length: 16
V gene: TRBV4-1
CDR3 protein: ASSHQTLGGANTGELF

J gene: TRBJ2-2
CDR3 length: 11
V gene: TRBV5-1
CDR3 protein: ASSLDGTGELF

J gene: TRBJ2-7
CDR3 length: 10
V gene: TRBV30
CDR3 protein: AWSVGGSEQY

J gene: TRBJ2-2
CDR3 length: 14
V gene: TRBV7-8
CDR3 protein: ASSSPTGGATGELF

J gene: TRBJ2-1
CDR3 length: 14
V gene: TRBV5-1
CDR3 protein: ASSPGGTSGENEQF

J gene: TRBJ2-3
CDR3 length: 13
V gene: TRBV7-2
CDR3 protein: ASSLEGQSTDTQY

J gene: TRBJ2-5
CDR3 length: 13
V gene: TRBV29-1
CDR3 protein: SVFGTSGYQETQY

J gene: TRBJ1-3
CDR3 length: 12
V gene: TRBV12-3/TRBV12-4
CDR3 protein: ASSQDRAGNTIY

J gene: TRBJ1-2
CDR3 length: 11
V gene: TRBV27
CDR3 protein: ASSLQGNAGYT

J gene: TRBJ2-3
CDR3 length: 14
V gene: TRBV5-5
CDR3 protein: ASSFGVAGVTDTQY

J gene: TRBJ2-5
CDR3 length: 10
V gene: TRBV7-2
CDR3 protein: ASSITEETQY

J gene: TRBJ1-2
CDR3 length: 11
V gene: TRBV27
CDR3 protein: ATARGANYGYT

J gene: TRBJ1-4
CDR3 length: 11
V gene: TRBV5-1
CDR3 protein: ASSPWTDEKLF

J gene: TRBJ2-1
CDR3 length: 14
V gene: TRBV7-9
CDR3 protein: ASSLEVYRLENEQF

J gene: TRBJ1-2
CDR3 length: 11
V gene: TRBV5-1
CDR3 protein: ASSRAGSDGYT

J gene: TRBJ2-1
CDR3 length: 13
V gene: TRBV20-1
CDR3 protein: SARDPPSLGWEQF

J gene: TRBJ2-7
CDR3 length: 10
V gene: TRBV5-1
CDR3 protein: ASSSTTYEQY

J gene: TRBJ2-5
CDR3 length: 15
V gene: TRBV4-2
CDR3 protein: ASSHLGDGQGEETQY

J gene: TRBJ2-3
CDR3 length: 12
V gene: TRBV7-2
CDR3 protein: ASSSDRGTDTQY

J gene: TRBJ1-1
CDR3 length: 12
V gene: TRBV5-1
CDR3 protein: ASSPPTTGTEAF

J gene: TRBJ2-1
CDR3 length: 13
V gene: TRBV5-1
CDR3 protein: ASSLVAGLDDEQF

J gene: TRBJ1-1
CDR3 length: 10
V gene: TRBV19
CDR3 protein: ASSIDLLEAF

J gene: TRBJ2-2
CDR3 length: 13
V gene: TRBV6-1
CDR3 protein: ASRGLAGITGELF

J gene: TRBJ2-7
CDR3 length: 12
V gene: TRBV27
CDR3 protein: ASSLKRLNYEQY

J gene: TRBJ2-1
CDR3 length: 14
V gene: TRBV18
CDR3 protein: ASSPEAQRGYNEQF

J gene: TRBJ2-7
CDR3 length: 13
V gene: TRBV27
CDR3 protein: ASSPKTGAVYEQY

J gene: TRBJ2-7
CDR3 length: 12
V gene: TRBV6-1
CDR3 protein: ASSDLAGADEQY

J gene: TRBJ1-2
CDR3 length: 11
V gene: TRBV28
CDR3 protein: ASGRGGHYGYT

J gene: TRBJ2-5
CDR3 length: 15
V gene: TRBV10-3
CDR3 protein: ASQVGGREVFRETQY

J gene: TRBJ1-4
CDR3 length: 14
V gene: TRBV5-8
CDR3 protein: ASSLGQIATNEKLF

J gene: TRBJ2-7
CDR3 length: 14
V gene: TRBV20-1
CDR3 protein: SATGRTGGLEYEQY

J gene: TRBJ2-3
CDR3 length: 12
V gene: TRBV5-1
CDR3 protein: ASSLGQRTDTQY

J gene: TRBJ2-7
CDR3 length: 17
V gene: TRBV11-3
CDR3 protein: ASSLDFTSGKAMSYEQY

J gene: TRBJ2-4
CDR3 length: 15
V gene: TRBV15
CDR3 protein: ATSLDGTGVAKNIQY

J gene: TRBJ2-5
CDR3 length: 14
V gene: TRBV3-1
CDR3 protein: ASSQEVLAGQETQY

J gene: TRBJ1-1
CDR3 length: 12
V gene: TRBV30
CDR3 protein: AWSLQGGRTEAF

J gene: TRBJ2-1
CDR3 length: 12
V gene: TRBV29-1
CDR3 protein: SVVNLQGGNEQF

J gene: TRBJ1-1
CDR3 length: 12
V gene: TRBV19
CDR3 protein: ASSIAGLGTEAF

J gene: TRBJ1-4
CDR3 length: 13
V gene: TRBV28
CDR3 protein: ASSFSGQGNEKLF